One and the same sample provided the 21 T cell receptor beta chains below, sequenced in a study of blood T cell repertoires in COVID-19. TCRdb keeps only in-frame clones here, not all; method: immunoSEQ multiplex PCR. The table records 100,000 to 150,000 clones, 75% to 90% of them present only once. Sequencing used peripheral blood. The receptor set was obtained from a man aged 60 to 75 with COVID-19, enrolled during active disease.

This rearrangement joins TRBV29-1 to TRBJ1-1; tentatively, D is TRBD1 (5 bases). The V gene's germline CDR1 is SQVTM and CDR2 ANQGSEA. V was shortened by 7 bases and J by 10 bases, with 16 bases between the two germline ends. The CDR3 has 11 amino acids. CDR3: CSARKTERAFF. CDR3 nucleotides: TGCAGCGCCCGAAAGACAGAGAGAGCTTTCTTT.

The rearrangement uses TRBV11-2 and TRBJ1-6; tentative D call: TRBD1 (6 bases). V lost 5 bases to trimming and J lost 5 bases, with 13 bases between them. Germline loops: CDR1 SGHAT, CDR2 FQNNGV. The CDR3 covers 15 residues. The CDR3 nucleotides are TGTGCCAGCAGCAACATCAGGACAGATAATTCACCCCTCCACTTT. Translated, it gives CASSNIRTDNSPLHF.

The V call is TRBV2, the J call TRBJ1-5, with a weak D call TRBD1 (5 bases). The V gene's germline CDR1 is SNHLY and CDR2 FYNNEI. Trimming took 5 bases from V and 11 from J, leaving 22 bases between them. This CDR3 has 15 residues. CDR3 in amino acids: CASSRRTGDYPAQHF. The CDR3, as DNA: TGTGCCAGCAGTAGAAGAACGGGGGACTACCCAGCCCAGCATTTT.

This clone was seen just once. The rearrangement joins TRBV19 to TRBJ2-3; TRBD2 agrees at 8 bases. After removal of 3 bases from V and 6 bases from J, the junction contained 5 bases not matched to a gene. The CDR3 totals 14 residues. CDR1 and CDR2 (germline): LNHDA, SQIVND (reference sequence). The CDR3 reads CASSIGLATDTQYF. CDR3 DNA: TGTGCCAGTAGTATTGGACTAGCAACCGATACGCAGTATTTT.

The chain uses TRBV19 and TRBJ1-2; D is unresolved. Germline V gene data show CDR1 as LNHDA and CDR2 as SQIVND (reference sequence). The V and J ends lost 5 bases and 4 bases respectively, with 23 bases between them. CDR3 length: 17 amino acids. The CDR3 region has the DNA TGTGCCAGTAGTCCAACGGCGGGCAAGAGGACCTCCTATGGCTACACCTTC. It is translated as CASSPTAGKRTSYGYTF. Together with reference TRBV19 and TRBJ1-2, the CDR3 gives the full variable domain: DGGITQSPKYLFRKEGQNVTLSCEQNLNHDAMYWYRQDPGQGLRLIYYSQIVNDFQKGDIAEGYSVSREKKESFPLTVTSAQKNPTAFYLCASSPTAGKRTSYGYTFGSGTRLTVV.

The CDR3 nucleotides are TGTGCCAGCAGCTTGCGAGGGTCGGATGAAAAACTGTTTTTT. It is translated as CASSLRGSDEKLFF. The genes are TRBV7-4 and TRBJ1-4; D is uncertain. Germline loops: CDR1 SGHVT, CDR2 SQSDAQ. CDR3 size: 14 residues. V lost 3 bases and J 6 bases, leaving 11 bases between the germline ends.

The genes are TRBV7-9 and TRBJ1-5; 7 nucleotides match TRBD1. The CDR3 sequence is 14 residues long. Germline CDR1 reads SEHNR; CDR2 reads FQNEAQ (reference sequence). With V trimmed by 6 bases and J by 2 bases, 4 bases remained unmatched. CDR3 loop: CASRSTGGNQPQHF. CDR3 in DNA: TGTGCCAGCAGGTCAACAGGGGGCAATCAGCCCCAGCATTTT.

The CDR3 DNA follows: TGTGCCAGCCAGAGCGGGGGGTACAATGAGCAGTTCTTC. The encoded protein is CASQSGGYNEQFF. The gene calls are TRBV6-5 and TRBJ2-1; TRBD2 agrees at 9 bases. This CDR3 has 13 amino acids. The ends lost 8 bases at V and 4 bases at J; junction bases unmatched: 3. Per the germline V gene, CDR1 is MNHEY and CDR2 is SVGAGI.

CDR3 in DNA: TGTGCCAGCAGTTTGAAACTTTTTCTAAGCGGCGCAGATACGCAGTATTTT. It translates to CASSLKLFLSGADTQYF. The chain employs TRBV28 and TRBJ2-3; the D gene is possibly TRBD2 (5 bases). V gave up 3 bases and J gave up 4 bases, with 20 bases separating them. Germline CDR1 is MDHEN and CDR2 is SYDVKM. CDR3 length: 17 residues.

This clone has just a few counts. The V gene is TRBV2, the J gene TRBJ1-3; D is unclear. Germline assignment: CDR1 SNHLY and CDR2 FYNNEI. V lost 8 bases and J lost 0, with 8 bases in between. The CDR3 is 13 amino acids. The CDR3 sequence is CASSRDSGNTIYF. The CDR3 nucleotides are TGTGCCAGCTCGCGGGACTCTGGAAACACCATATATTTT.

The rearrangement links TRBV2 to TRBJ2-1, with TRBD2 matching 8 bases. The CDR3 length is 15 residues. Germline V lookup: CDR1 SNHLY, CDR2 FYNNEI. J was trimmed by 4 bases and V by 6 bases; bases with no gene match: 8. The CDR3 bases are TGTGCCAGCAGCACCGGGGGGGTCCTTTACAATGAGCAGTTCTTC. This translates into CASSTGGVLYNEQFF.

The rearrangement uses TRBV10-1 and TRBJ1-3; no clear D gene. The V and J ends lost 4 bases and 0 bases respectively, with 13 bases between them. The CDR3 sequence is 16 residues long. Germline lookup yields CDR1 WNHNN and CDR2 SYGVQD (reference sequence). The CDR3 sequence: CASSGLAPRSGNTIYF. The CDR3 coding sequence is TGCGCCAGCAGTGGATTAGCGCCGCGCTCTGGAAACACCATATATTTT.

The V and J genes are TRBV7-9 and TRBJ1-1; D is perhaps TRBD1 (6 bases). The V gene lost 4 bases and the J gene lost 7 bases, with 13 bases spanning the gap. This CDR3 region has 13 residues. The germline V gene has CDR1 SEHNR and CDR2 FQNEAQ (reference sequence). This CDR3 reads CASSSRGSGEAFF. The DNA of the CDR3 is TGTGCCAGCAGCTCAAGGGGGTCCGGTGAAGCTTTCTTT.

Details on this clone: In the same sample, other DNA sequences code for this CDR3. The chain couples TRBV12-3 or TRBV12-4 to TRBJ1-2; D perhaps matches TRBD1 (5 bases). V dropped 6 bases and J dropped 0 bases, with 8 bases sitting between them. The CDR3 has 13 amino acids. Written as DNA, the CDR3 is TGTGCCAGCAGCCCGACAGCTAACTATGGCTACACCTTC. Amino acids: CASSPTANYGYTF.

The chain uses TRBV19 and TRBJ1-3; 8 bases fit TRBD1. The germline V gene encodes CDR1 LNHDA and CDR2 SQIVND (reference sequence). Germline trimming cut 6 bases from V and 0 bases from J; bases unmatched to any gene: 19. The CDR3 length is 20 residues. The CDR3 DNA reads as TGTGCCAGTAGCGTATACGACCTAAGGACAGGGCTATTCTCTGGAAACACCATATATTTT. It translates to CASSVYDLRTGLFSGNTIYF.

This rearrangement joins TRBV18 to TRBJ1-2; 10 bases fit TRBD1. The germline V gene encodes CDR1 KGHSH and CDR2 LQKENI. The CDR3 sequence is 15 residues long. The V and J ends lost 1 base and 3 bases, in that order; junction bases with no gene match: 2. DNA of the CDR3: TGTGCCAGCTCACCACGGGACAGGGGTGACTATGGCTACACCTTC. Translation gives CASSPRDRGDYGYTF.

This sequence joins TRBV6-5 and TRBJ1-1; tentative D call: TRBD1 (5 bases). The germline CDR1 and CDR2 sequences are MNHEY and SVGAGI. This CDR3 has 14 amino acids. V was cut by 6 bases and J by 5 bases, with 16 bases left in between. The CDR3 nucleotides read TGTGCCAGCAGACCGACAGTGGGGCGGACTGAAGCTTTCTTT. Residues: CASRPTVGRTEAFF.

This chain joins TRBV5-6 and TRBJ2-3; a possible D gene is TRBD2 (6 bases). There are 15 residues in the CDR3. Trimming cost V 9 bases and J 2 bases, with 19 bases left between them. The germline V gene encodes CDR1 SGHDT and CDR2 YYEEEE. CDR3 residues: CATTAPGEFTDTQYF. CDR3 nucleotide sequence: TGTGCCACTACTGCACCGGGAGAATTCACAGATACGCAGTATTTT.

The CDR3 sequence is CASSANSYTQYF. In DNA form, the CDR3 reads TGTGCCAGCAGCGCTAACTCGTATACGCAGTATTTT. The gene calls are TRBV12-3 or TRBV12-4 and TRBJ2-3; unclear D gene. This CDR3 is 12 amino acids long. V lost 6 bases, J lost 7 bases, and 11 bases lay in between.

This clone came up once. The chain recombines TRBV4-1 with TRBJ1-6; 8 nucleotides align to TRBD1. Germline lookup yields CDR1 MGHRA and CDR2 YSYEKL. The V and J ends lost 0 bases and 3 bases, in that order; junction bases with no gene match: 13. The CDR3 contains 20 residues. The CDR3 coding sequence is TGCGCCAGCAGCCAAGATGTCGGGACAGGAAACCTGGTCTATAATTCACCCCTCCACTTT. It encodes CASSQDVGTGNLVYNSPLHF.

CDR3 region: CASSLSKGAPGANVLTF. DNA of the CDR3: TGTGCCAGCAGTTTATCGAAAGGGGCACCTGGGGCCAACGTCCTGACTTTC. This chain joins TRBV27 and TRBJ2-6, with a tentative D call TRBD1 (5 bases). V lost 0 bases and J 2 bases, leaving 11 bases between the germline ends. The V gene's germline CDR1 is MNHEY and CDR2 SMNVEV (reference sequence). The CDR3 length is 17 residues.